This T cell receptor (beta chain) was captured in a study of cytomegalovirus exposure and HLA in healthy donors. Study conclusions and caveats: Earlier analysis yielded a pattern in which most TCR beta V segments were productive about 90% or about 30% of the time. In a later analysis, a missense DCLRE1C variant was linked to TCR beta V- and J-gene trimming.

CDR1 is MNHNS, CDR2 SASEGT, per germline. Deletions cut 4 bases from V and 2 bases from J, with 9 bases between. The CDR3 runs to 14 residues. Comment on this clone: As yet, its antigen is unknown.

60 Vbeta and 13 Jbeta primers were used in PCR. Under the authors' procedure: In a later analysis, of around 83 million unique beta chains, around 9.9 million appeared in at least two donors. Here immunoSEQ multiplex PCR was the method, and the copy in TCRdb shows in-frame clones only, minus some. The DNA was the basis for D and trimming; V, J and clone size are from that table. This sample has around 130,000 clones, with over 8% found just once. The clonotype was recovered from a man between 40 and 49 years old in good health and CMV-seronegative. The chain employs TRBV6-1 and TRBJ1-3, with TRBD1 as a possible D gene (6 bases). What was sequenced was PBMCs. The CDR3 reads CASSGGGTGNTIYF. The CDR3 nucleotides are TGTGCCAGCAGTGGTGGGGGCACTGGAAACACCATATATTTT.